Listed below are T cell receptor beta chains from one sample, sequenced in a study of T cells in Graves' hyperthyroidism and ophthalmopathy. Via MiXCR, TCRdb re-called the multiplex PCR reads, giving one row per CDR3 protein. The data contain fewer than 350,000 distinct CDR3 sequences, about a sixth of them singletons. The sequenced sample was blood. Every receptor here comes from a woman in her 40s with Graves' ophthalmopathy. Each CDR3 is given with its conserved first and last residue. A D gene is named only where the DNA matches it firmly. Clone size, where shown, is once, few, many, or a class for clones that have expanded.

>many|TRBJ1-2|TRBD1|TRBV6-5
CASSPGTANYGYTF
TGTGCCAGCAGTCCAGGGACAGCTAACTATGGCTACACCTTC
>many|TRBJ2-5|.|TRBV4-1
CASSQGTTQETQYF
TGCGCCAGCAGCCAAGGGACAACCCAAGAGACCCAGTACTTC
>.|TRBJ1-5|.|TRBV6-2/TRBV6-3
CASSRTSNQPQHF
TGTGCCAGCAGTAGAACAAGCAATCAGCCCCAGCATTTT
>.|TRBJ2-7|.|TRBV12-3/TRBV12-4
CASSLEWTATYEQYF
TGTGCCAGCAGTTTAGAATGGACAGCGACCTACGAGCAGTACTTC
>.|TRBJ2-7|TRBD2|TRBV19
CASSKSGRAFYEQYF
TGTGCCAGTAGTAAGAGCGGGAGGGCCTTTTACGAGCAGTACTTC
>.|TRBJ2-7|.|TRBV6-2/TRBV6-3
CASSLGQRSSYEQYF
TGTGCCAGCAGTTTAGGGCAGAGGAGCTCCTACGAGCAGTACTTC
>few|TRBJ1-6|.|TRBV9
CASSVDPGPRLSPLHF
TGTGCCAGCAGCGTAGACCCGGGTCCCCGGCTTTCACCCCTCCACTTT
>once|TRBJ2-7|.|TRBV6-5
CASSYSIPYQGYEQYF
TGTGCCAGCAGTTACTCGATACCCTACCAAGGCTACGAGCAGTACTTC
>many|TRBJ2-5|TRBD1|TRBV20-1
CSATRDSSKKTQYF
TGCAGTGCTACACGGGACAGTTCGAAAAAGACCCAGTACTTC
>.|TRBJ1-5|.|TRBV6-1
CASLEDPGRRQPQHF
TGTGCCAGCCTAGAGGACCCGGGGCGGAGGCAGCCCCAGCATTTT
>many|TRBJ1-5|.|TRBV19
CASTRQSYSNQPQHF
TGTGCCAGTACGAGGCAGTCCTATAGCAATCAGCCCCAGCATTTT
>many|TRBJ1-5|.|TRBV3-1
CASSQGSGGNQPQHF
TGTGCCAGCAGCCAAGGTAGCGGGGGCAATCAGCCCCAGCATTTT
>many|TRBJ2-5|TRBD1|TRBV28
CASRGTGGFVETQYF
TGTGCCAGCAGGGGGACAGGGGGGTTCGTAGAGACCCAGTACTTC
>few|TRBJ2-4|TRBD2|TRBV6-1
CASRGAGGKNIQYF
TGTGCCAGCAGGGGAGCGGGAGGGAAGAACATTCAGTACTTC
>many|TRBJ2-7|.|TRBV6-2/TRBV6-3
CASSSRPGDEQYF
TGTGCCAGCAGTTCTAGGCCTGGGGACGAGCAGTACTTC
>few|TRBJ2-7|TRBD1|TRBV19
CATGTGSEQYF
TGTGCCACCGGGACAGGGAGCGAGCAGTACTTC
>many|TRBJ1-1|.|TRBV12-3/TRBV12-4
CASSKGSTEAFF
TGTGCCAGCAGTAAAGGGAGCACTGAAGCTTTCTTT
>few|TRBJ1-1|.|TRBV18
CASSPSALNTEAFF
TGTGCCAGCTCACCGAGCGCCCTGAACACTGAAGCTTTCTTT
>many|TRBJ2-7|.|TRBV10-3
CAISLLGASSYEQYF
TGTGCCATCAGTCTGTTGGGGGCAAGCTCCTACGAGCAGTACTTC
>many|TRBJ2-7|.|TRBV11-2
CASSLGMGLRGSYEQYF
TGTGCCAGCAGCTTAGGTATGGGTTTAAGGGGCTCCTACGAGCAGTACTTC
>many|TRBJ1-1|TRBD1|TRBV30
CAWRRRKQGADEAFF
TGTGCCTGGAGACGCCGTAAACAGGGGGCTGACGAAGCTTTCTTT
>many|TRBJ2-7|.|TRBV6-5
CASEKRRGGNEQYF
TGTGCCAGCGAGAAAAGGAGGGGTGGTAACGAGCAGTACTTC
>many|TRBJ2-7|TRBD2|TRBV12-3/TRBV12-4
CASSPRTSGIYEQYF
TGTGCCAGCAGTCCAAGGACTAGCGGGATTTACGAGCAGTACTTC
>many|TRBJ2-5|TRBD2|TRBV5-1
CASSWVTSGRLLETQYF
TGCGCCAGCAGCTGGGTGACTAGCGGGAGATTATTGGAGACCCAGTACTTC
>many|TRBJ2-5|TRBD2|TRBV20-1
CSARGTSGASQETQYF
TGCAGTGCTAGGGGGACTAGCGGAGCGTCCCAAGAGACCCAGTACTTC
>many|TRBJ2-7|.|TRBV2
CASSDSSYEQYF
TGTGCCAGCAGTGACAGCTCCTACGAGCAGTACTTC
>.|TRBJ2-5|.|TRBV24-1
CATPSAGTRRVHEETQYF
TGTGCCACCCCATCAGCCGGCACTAGGCGGGTCCACGAAGAGACCCAGTACTTC
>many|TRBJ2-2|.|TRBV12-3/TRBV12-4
CASTLGGGELFF
TGTGCCAGCACCCTCGGTGGCGGGGAGCTGTTTTTT
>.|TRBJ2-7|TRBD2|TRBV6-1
CASSEGPGLAGVSYEQYF
TGTGCCAGCAGTGAAGGACCGGGACTAGCGGGAGTCTCCTACGAGCAGTACTTC
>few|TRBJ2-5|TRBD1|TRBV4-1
CASSQQQGAGETQYF
TGCGCCAGCAGCCAGCAACAGGGGGCCGGAGAGACCCAGTACTTC
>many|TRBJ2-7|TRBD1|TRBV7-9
CASSPDRANEQYF
TGTGCCAGCAGCCCCGACAGGGCCAACGAGCAGTACTTC
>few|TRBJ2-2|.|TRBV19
CASRSRPGVIPGELFF
TGTGCCAGTAGATCACGGCCAGGGGTCATACCCGGGGAGCTGTTTTTT
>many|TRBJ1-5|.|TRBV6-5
CASSYGRTVMGNQPQHF
TGTGCCAGCAGCTACGGGAGGACAGTCATGGGCAATCAGCCCCAGCATTTT
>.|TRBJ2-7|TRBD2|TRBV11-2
CASSTAGLEYF
TGTGCCAGCAGCACAGCGGGACTTGAGTACTTC
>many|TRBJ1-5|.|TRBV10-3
CAIGRSQGQPQHF
TGTGCCATCGGACGATCCCAGGGTCAGCCCCAGCATTTT
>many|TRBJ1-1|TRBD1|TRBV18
CASSPGQPTEAFF
TGTGCCAGCTCACCGGGACAGCCAACTGAAGCTTTCTTT
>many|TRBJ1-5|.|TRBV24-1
CATSDLGQPQHF
TGTGCCACCAGTGATTTGGGCCAGCCCCAGCATTTT
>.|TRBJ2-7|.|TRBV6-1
CANSQRPPYEQYF
TGTGCCAACAGCCAGCGGCCCCCCTACGAGCAGTACTTC
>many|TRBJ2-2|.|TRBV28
CASSFVIGTSANGELFF
TGTGCCAGCAGTTTTGTGATCGGGACTTCGGCAAACGGGGAGCTGTTTTTT
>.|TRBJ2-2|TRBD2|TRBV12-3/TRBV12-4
CASSSKGTSGMANTGELFF
TGTGCCAGCAGTTCCAAAGGGACTAGCGGGATGGCGAACACCGGGGAGCTGTTTTTT
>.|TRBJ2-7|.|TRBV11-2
CASSLELNSYEQSF
TGTGCCAGCAGCCTCGAACTCAACTCCTACGAGCAGTCCTTC